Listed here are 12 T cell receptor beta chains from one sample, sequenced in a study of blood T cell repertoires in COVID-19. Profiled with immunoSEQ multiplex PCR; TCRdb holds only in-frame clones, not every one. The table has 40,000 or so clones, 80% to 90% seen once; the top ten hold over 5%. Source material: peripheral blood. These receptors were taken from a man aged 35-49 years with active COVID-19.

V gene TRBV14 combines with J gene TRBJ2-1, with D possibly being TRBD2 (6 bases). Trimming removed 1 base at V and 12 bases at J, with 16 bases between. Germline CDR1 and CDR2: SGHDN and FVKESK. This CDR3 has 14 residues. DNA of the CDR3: TGTGCCAGCAGCCAAGTTTCGGGGGACCGTGGGCAGTTCTTC. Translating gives CASSQVSGDRGQFF.

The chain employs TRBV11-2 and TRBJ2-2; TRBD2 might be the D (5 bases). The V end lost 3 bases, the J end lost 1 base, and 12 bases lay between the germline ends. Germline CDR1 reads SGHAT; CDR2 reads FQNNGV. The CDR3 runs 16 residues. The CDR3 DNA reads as TGTGCCAGCAGCTTCCTACTAGGAATGAACACCGGGGAGCTGTTTTTT. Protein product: CASSFLLGMNTGELFF.

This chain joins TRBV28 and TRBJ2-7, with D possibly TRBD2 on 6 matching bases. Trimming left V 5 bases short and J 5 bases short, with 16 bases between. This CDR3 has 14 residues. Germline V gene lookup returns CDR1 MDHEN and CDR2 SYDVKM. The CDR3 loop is CASSPNRDSDEQYF. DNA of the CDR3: TGTGCCAGCAGTCCAAACCGGGACTCAGACGAGCAGTACTTC.

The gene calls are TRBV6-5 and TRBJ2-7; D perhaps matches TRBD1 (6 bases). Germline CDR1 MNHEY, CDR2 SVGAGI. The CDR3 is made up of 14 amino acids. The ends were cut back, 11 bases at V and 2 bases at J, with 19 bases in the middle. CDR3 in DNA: TGTGCCTCCAAAGTAGGGGGTATGACCTACGAGCAGTACTTC. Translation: CASKVGGMTYEQYF.

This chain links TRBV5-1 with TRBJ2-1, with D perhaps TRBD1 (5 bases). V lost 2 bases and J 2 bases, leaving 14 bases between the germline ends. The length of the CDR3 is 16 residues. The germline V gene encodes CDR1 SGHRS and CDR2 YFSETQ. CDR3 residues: CASSLNGPGTYNEQFF. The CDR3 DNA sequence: TGCGCCAGCAGCTTAAACGGGCCAGGGACCTACAATGAGCAGTTCTTC. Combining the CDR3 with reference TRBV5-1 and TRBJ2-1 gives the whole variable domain KAGVTQTPRYLIKTRGQQVTLSCSPISGHRSVSWYQQTPGQGLQFLFEYFSETQRNKGNFPGRFSGRQFSNSRSEMNVSTLELGDSALYLCASSLNGPGTYNEQFFGPGTRLTVL.

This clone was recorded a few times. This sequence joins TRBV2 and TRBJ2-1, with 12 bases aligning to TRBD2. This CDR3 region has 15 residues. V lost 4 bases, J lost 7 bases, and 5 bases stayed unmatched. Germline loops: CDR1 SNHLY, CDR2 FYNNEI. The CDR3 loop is CASSGGTSGRNEQFF. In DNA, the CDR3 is TGTGCCAGCAGTGGGGGTACTAGCGGGAGGAATGAGCAGTTCTTC.

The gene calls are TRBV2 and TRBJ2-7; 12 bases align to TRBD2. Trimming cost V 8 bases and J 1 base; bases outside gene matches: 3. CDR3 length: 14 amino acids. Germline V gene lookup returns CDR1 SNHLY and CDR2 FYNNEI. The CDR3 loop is CASGGLAGSYEQYF. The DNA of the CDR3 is TGTGCCAGCGGAGGACTAGCGGGGTCCTACGAGCAGTACTTC.

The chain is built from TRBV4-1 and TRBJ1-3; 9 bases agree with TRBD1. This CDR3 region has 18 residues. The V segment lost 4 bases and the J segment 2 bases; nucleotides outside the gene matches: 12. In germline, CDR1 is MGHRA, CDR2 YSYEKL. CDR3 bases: TGCGCCAGCAGCCCGGGACAGGGTGGACAAGGAACTGGAAACACCATATATTTT. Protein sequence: CASSPGQGGQGTGNTIYF.

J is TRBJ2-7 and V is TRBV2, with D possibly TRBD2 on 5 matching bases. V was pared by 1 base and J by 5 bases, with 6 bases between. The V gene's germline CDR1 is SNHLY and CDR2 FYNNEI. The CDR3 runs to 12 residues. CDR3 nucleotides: TGTGCCAGCAGTGAAGAGGGAGACGAGCAGTACTTC. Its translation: CASSEEGDEQYF.

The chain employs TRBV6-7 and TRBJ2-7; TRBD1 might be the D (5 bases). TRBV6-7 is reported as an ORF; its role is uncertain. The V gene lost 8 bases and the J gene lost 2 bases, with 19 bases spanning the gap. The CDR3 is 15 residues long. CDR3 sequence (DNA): TGTGCCAGCTTTGTCATGATGACAGCGACCTACGAGCAGTACTTC. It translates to CASFVMMTATYEQYF.

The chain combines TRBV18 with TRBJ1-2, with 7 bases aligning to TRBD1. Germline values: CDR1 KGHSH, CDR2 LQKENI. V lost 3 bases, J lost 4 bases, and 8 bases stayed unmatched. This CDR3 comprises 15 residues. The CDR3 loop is CASSPQGVLSYGYTF. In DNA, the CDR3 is TGTGCCAGCTCACCTCAGGGGGTTCTTTCCTATGGCTACACCTTC.

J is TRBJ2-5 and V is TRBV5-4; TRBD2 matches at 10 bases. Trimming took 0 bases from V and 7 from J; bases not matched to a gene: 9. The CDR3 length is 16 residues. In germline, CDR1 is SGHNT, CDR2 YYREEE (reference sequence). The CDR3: CASSLGQGLASGTQYF. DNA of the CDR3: TGTGCCAGCAGCTTGGGGCAGGGACTAGCGTCAGGGACCCAGTACTTC. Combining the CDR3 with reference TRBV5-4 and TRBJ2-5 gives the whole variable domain ETGVTQSPTHLIKTRGQQVTLRCSSQSGHNTVSWYQQALGQGPQFIFQYYREEENGRGNFPPRFSGLQFPNYSSELNVNALELDDSALYLCASSLGQGLASGTQYFGPGTRLLVL.